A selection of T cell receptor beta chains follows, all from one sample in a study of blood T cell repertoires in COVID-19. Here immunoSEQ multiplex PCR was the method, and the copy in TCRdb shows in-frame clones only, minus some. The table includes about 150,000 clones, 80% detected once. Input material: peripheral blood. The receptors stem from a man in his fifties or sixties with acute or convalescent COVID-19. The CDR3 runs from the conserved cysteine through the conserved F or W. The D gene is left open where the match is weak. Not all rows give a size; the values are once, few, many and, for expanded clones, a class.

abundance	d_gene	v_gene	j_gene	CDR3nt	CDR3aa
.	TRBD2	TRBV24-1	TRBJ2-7	TGTGCCACCAGTGATTGGGGAGGGAACAAGCAGTACTTC	CATSDWGGNKQYF
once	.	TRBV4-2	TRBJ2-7	TGTGCCAGCAGCCTGGAGACTAAGGGCGAGCAGTACTTC	CASSLETKGEQYF
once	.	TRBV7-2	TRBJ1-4	TGTGCCAGCAGCTTAGTCCGGGGAACGGATGAAAAACTGTTTTTT	CASSLVRGTDEKLFF
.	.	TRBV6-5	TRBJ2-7	TGTGCCAGCAGTTACGGGCAGGCTTCCTCCTACGAGCAGTACTTC	CASSYGQASSYEQYF
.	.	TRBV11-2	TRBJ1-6	TGTGCCAGCAGCCGGGGGCGGGGGTTCCGTCTTGATTCACCCCTCCACTTT	CASSRGRGFRLDSPLHF
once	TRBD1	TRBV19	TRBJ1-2	TGTGCCAGTAGGGCGACAGGGCTCCTCTATGGCTACACCTTC	CASRATGLLYGYTF
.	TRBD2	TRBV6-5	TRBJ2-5	TGTGCCAGCAGCCAAGGACTAGAATATGCTCAGTACTTC	CASSQGLEYAQYF
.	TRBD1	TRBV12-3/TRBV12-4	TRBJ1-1	TGTGCCAGCAGTACTGACAGGGGGCTAGCTTTCTTT	CASSTDRGLAFF
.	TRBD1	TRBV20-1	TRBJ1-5	TGCAGTGCTAGTTTGAGCCAGGGGGCGCAGCCCCAGCATTTT	CSASLSQGAQPQHF
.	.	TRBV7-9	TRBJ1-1	TGTGCCAGCAGCCTGGCGCGGGGGCGGGCTTTCTTT	CASSLARGRAFF
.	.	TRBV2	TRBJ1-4	TGTGCCAGCAGTAGACAGGAGATAGGAAAACTGTTTTTT	CASSRQEIGKLFF
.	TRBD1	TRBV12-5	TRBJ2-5	TGTGCTAGTGGTTTGGCAGGGGGACAGGGAATGTACTTC	CASGLAGGQGMYF
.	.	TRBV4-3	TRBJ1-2	TGCGCCAGCAGCCAAGAACGAGCGGAGCATGGCTACACCTTC	CASSQERAEHGYTF
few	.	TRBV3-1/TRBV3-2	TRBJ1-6	TGTGCCAGCAGCCAAGCTATGGGGGCCAGTAATTCACCCCTCCACTTT	CASSQAMGASNSPLHF
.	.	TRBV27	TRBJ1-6	TGTGCCAGCAAGTGGGCAGCAAATTCACCCCTCCACTTT	CASKWAANSPLHF
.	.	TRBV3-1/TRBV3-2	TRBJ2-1	TGTGCCAGCAGCCCCAGATCGCCCCGGGATTGTAATGAGCAGTTCTTC	CASSPRSPRDCNEQFF
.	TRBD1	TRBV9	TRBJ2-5	TGTGGCCGGACAGGGTACGAGACCCAGTACTTC	CGRTGYETQYF
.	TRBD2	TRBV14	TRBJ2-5	TGTGCCAGTACTAGCGGGAGTTCGGGGACCCAGTACTTC	CASTSGSSGTQYF
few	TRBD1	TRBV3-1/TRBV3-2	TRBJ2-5	TGTGCCAGCAGCGATTTCCCGCCAGACAGGGACAACCCTGAGACCCAGTACTTC	CASSDFPPDRDNPETQYF
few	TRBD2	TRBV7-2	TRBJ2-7	TGTGCCAGCAGCTTATCTAGCGGGACGAACTACGAGCAGTACTTC	CASSLSSGTNYEQYF
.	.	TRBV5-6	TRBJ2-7	TGTGCCAGCAGCTTGGCCTGGCAGGGCTACGAGCAGTACTTC	CASSLAWQGYEQYF
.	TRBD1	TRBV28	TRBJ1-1	TGTGCCAGCAGGGTAACAGGGGCGAACACTGAAGCTTTCTTT	CASRVTGANTEAFF
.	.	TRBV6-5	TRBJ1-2	TGTGCCAGCATTGCGGGTGGTGGCTACACCTTC	CASIAGGGYTF
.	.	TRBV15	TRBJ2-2	TGTGCCACCAGCACCGGGATCGGGGGCGGGGAGCTGTTTTTT	CATSTGIGGGELFF
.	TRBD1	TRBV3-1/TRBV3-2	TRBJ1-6	TGTGCCAGCAGCCAAGGACAGGGGATTAATTCACCCCTCCACTTT	CASSQGQGINSPLHF
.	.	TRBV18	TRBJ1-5	TGTGCCAGCTCACGGGGGGGGAGCAATCAGCCCCAGCATTTT	CASSRGGSNQPQHF
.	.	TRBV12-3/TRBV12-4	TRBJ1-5	TGTGCCAGCAGGAGACAGGACAATCAGCCCCAGCATTTT	CASRRQDNQPQHF
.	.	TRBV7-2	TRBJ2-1	TGTGCCAGCAGCTTGATCACTTTTACTGGTAACAATGAGCAGTTCTTC	CASSLITFTGNNEQFF
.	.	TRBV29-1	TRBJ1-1	TGCAGCGTGATGGCCCAGGGGAACACTGAAGCTTTCTTT	CSVMAQGNTEAFF
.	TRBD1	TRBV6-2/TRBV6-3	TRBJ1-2	TGTGCCAGCAGTTACCCTACAGGGGGCTCGGGCTATGGCTACACCTTC	CASSYPTGGSGYGYTF
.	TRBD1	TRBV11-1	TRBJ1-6	TGTGCCAGCAGCCTCGATCGGGACAGGGGTAATTCACCCCTCCACTTT	CASSLDRDRGNSPLHF
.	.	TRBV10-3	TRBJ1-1	TGTGCCATCACAGGGGATCTCACTGAAGCTTTCTTT	CAITGDLTEAFF
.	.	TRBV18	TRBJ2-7	TGTGCCAGCTCACCGACACTAGGTTCTTACGAGCAGTACTTC	CASSPTLGSYEQYF
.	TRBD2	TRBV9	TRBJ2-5	TGTGCCAGCAGCCCATTTAGCGGGACGGAGACCCAGTACTTC	CASSPFSGTETQYF
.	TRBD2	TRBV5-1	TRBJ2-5	TGCGCCAGCAGCTGGGGGACTAGCGGGAGAGGTGAGACCCAGTACTTC	CASSWGTSGRGETQYF
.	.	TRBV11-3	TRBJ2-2	TGTGCCAGCAGACCCTCGGGTGACACCGGGGAGCTGTTTTTT	CASRPSGDTGELFF
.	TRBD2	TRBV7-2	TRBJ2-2	TGTGCCAGCAGCTTTCGACTAGCGGGAGGGTCTGCGAACACCGGGGAGCTGTTTTTT	CASSFRLAGGSANTGELFF
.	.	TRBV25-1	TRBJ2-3	TGTGCCAGCAGTGCAATGCGGACAAGCACAGATACGCAGTATTTT	CASSAMRTSTDTQYF
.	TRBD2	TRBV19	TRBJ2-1	TGTGCCAGTAGCTACGGCGGGAGGTCCTACAATGAGCAGTTCTTC	CASSYGGRSYNEQFF
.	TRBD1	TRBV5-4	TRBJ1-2	TGTGCCAGCAGTATGGACAGGGAGGCCTATGGCTACACCTTC	CASSMDREAYGYTF
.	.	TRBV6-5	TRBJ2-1	TGTGCCAGCAGTTCCCGGCGGGGTGAGCAGTTCTTC	CASSSRRGEQFF
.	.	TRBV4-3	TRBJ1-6	TGCGCCAGCAGCCAAGATGGGGGGGCTGGGAATTCACCCCTCCACTTT	CASSQDGGAGNSPLHF
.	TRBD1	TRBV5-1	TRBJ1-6	TGCGCCAGCAGCCCAAGGACAGGGGGTGAATCACCCCTCCACTTT	CASSPRTGGESPLHF
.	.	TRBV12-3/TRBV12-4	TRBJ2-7	TGTGCCAGCAGTTTATTAGACTACGAGCAGTACTTC	CASSLLDYEQYF
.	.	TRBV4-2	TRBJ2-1	TGTGCCAGCAGCCAAGAGCCCCATAAGGGGGAGAATGAGCAGTTCTTC	CASSQEPHKGENEQFF
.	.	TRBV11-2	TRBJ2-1	TGTGCCAGCAGCTTAGCCCCAGGGGCTCGTCTGTTCTTC	CASSLAPGARLFF
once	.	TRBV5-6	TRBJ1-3	TGTGCCAGCAGCCCATGGACAGTCTCTGGAAACACCATATATTTT	CASSPWTVSGNTIYF
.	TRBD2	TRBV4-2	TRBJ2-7	TGTGCCAGCAGCCAAGCCGGGACTAGCGGATACGAGCAGTACTTC	CASSQAGTSGYEQYF
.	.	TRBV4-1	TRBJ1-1	TGCGCCAGCAGCCAGGGGGCTTGGGACACTGAAGCTTTCTTT	CASSQGAWDTEAFF
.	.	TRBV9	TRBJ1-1	TGTGCCAGCAGCGTAGGGATTGGGGCGCAGGCTTTCTTT	CASSVGIGAQAFF